This T cell receptor (beta chain) emerged from a study of response to subunit inactivated influenza vaccine. Points from the study as a whole: Few additional T cells are recruited per seasonal influenza vaccination, authors suggested.

TCRdb fed the RT-PCR reads into MiXCR, producing one record per CDR3 protein. The data contain 650,000 to 800,000 distinct CDR3 sequences, around 20% of them singletons. The table lists this clonotype with a few counts. The antigen remains unidentified. The input for sequencing was PBMCs from blood, taken roughly 5 days after vaccination. This receptor was taken from a man between 50 and 59 years old who received an inactivated influenza vaccine.

DNA of the CDR3: TGCGCCAGCAGCGCCACCGGGACAGGCCCCGATACGCAGTATTTT. Translation: CASSATGTGPDTQYF. The V and J genes are TRBV5-1 and TRBJ2-3; TRBD1 agrees at 8 bases. The CDR3 has 15 residues. Germline V CDR1 and CDR2: SGHRS, YFSETQ. Trimming cost V 4 bases and J 6 bases; bases outside gene matches: 10.